A selection of T cell receptor beta chains follows, all from one sample in a study of blood T cell repertoires in COVID-19. The data were produced by immunoSEQ multiplex PCR, yet TCRdb's version contains in-frame clones alone and is incomplete. The sample records fewer than 200,000 clones, less than 90% being singletons. Sequencing was performed on peripheral blood. The source is a man aged 55-75 years with acute or convalescent COVID-19. CDR3s include the opening cysteine and the closing phenylalanine or tryptophan. A D gene is named only where the DNA matches it firmly. The size of a clone is reported for some rows only, either as once, few or many, or as a class for expanded clones.

d_call | j_call | cdr3_length | v_call | clone_size | cdr3_aa | cdr3_nt
TRBD1 | TRBJ2-3 | 14 | TRBV7-9 | NA | CASSYRQGSDTQYF | TGTGCCAGCAGCTATCGACAGGGTTCAGATACGCAGTATTTT
TRBD2 | TRBJ2-7 | 14 | TRBV7-2 | NA | CASSLDSGRYEQYF | TGTGCCAGCAGCTTGGATAGCGGGAGGTACGAGCAGTACTTC
TRBD1 | TRBJ2-1 | 15 | TRBV5-1 | once | CASSLGQGRYNEQFF | TGCGCCAGCAGCCTGGGACAGGGCCGCTACAATGAGCAGTTCTTC
NA | TRBJ1-2 | 14 | TRBV5-5 | NA | CASSLGADNYGYTF | TGTGCCAGCAGCTTGGGAGCGGATAACTATGGCTACACCTTC
NA | TRBJ2-5 | 11 | TRBV6-5 | NA | CASSLEETQYF | TGTGCCAGCAGTCTCGAGGAGACCCAGTACTTC
NA | TRBJ1-4 | 13 | TRBV24-1 | NA | CATSGGRGEKLFF | TGTGCCACCAGTGGGGGGCGCGGTGAAAAACTGTTTTTT
TRBD1 | TRBJ1-2 | 15 | TRBV2 | NA | CASSVPGQGGGGYTF | TGTGCCAGCAGCGTCCCGGGACAGGGTGGAGGTGGCTACACCTTC
NA | TRBJ2-7 | 15 | TRBV12-2 | NA | CASRFRQPFPFEQYF | TGTGCAAGTCGCTTCCGACAGCCGTTCCCCTTCGAGCAGTACTTC
NA | TRBJ1-1 | 14 | TRBV7-9 | NA | CASSSRTSHSEAFF | TGTGCCAGCAGCTCGAGGACAAGCCATTCCGAAGCTTTCTTT
NA | TRBJ1-6 | 14 | TRBV5-5 | NA | CASSWTDTNSPLHF | TGTGCCAGCAGCTGGACAGATACGAATTCACCCCTCCACTTT
TRBD1 | TRBJ2-7 | 14 | TRBV7-2 | NA | CASSNRDRAREQYF | TGTGCCAGCAGCAACCGGGACAGGGCTCGAGAGCAGTACTTC
NA | TRBJ2-1 | 12 | TRBV5-6 | NA | CASSFGSIEQFF | TGTGCCAGCAGCTTCGGGTCAATTGAGCAGTTCTTC
NA | TRBJ1-6 | 17 | TRBV7-2 | NA | CASSLEGRRGFNSPLHF | TGTGCCAGCAGCTTAGAGGGTCGGAGAGGGTTTAATTCACCCCTCCACTTT
NA | TRBJ2-4 | 14 | TRBV19 | NA | CASSPGGAKNIQYF | TGTGCCAGTAGTCCCGGGGGAGCCAAAAACATTCAGTACTTC
TRBD1 | TRBJ1-1 | 13 | TRBV2 | NA | CASRYRGNTEAFF | TGTGCCAGCAGGTACAGGGGGAACACTGAAGCTTTCTTT
NA | TRBJ1-2 | 15 | TRBV15 | NA | CATSRGPGEGYGYTF | TGTGCCACCAGCAGGGGACCAGGGGAAGGCTATGGCTACACCTTC
TRBD2 | TRBJ2-7 | 14 | TRBV3-1/TRBV3-2 | NA | CASSHSGTSDEQYF | TGTGCCAGCAGCCATTCCGGGACTAGCGACGAGCAGTACTTC
NA | TRBJ1-2 | 12 | TRBV30 | once | CAWSTGSAGYTF | TGTGCCTGGAGTACAGGGAGTGCTGGCTACACCTTC
NA | TRBJ2-5 | 15 | TRBV7-9 | NA | CASSPNGLGGETQYF | TGTGCCAGCAGCCCTAATGGGTTGGGAGGAGAGACCCAGTACTTC
TRBD2 | TRBJ2-2 | 18 | TRBV7-8 | NA | CASSLVRGEGWNTGELFF | TGTGCCAGCAGCTTAGTTCGAGGGGAGGGGTGGAACACCGGGGAGCTGTTTTTT
NA | TRBJ1-6 | 14 | TRBV5-1 | NA | CASSPEGGNSPLHF | TGCGCCAGCAGCCCAGAGGGTGGTAATTCACCCCTCCACTTT
NA | TRBJ1-6 | 14 | TRBV2 | NA | CASNIITGNSPLHF | TGTGCCAGCAATATTATAACAGGAAATTCACCCCTCCACTTT
TRBD1 | TRBJ1-4 | 14 | TRBV19 | NA | CASSKTGETAKLFF | TGTGCCAGTAGTAAGACAGGGGAGACGGCAAAACTGTTTTTT
TRBD1 | TRBJ2-5 | 14 | TRBV4-1 | NA | CASSLSEGGETQYF | TGCGCCAGCAGCCTATCCGAAGGGGGCGAGACCCAGTACTTC
NA | TRBJ1-2 | 14 | TRBV7-9 | NA | CASSLLQGNYGYTF | TGTGCCAGCAGCTTATTACAGGGCAACTATGGCTACACCTTC
NA | TRBJ1-6 | 14 | TRBV5-1 | NA | CASSLGRGNSPLHF | TGCGCCAGCAGCTTGGGTAGGGGGAATTCACCCCTCCACTTT
TRBD1 | TRBJ1-5 | 16 | TRBV19 | NA | CATLRDRGNSNQPQHF | TGTGCCACCCTCCGGGACAGGGGCAATAGCAATCAGCCCCAGCATTTT
NA | TRBJ1-2 | 11 | TRBV20-1 | NA | CSARNQGTYTF | TGCAGTGCCCGCAACCAGGGAACCTACACCTTC
NA | TRBJ2-5 | 13 | TRBV18 | NA | CASSPQQQETQYF | TGTGCCAGCTCACCCCAACAGCAAGAGACCCAGTACTTC
TRBD2 | TRBJ2-4 | 17 | TRBV6-2/TRBV6-3 | NA | CASSYSRLAGGGNIQYF | TGTGCCAGCAGTTACTCCCGACTAGCGGGAGGGGGAAACATTCAGTACTTC
TRBD1 | TRBJ1-1 | 15 | TRBV6-5 | once | CASSYSSRGSTEAFF | TGTGCCAGCAGTTACTCGAGCAGGGGGAGCACTGAAGCTTTCTTT
NA | TRBJ1-1 | 18 | TRBV27 | NA | CASSLTRLPSVRGTEAFF | TGTGCCAGCAGTTTAACTCGTCTACCATCAGTCAGGGGCACTGAAGCTTTCTTT
NA | TRBJ2-7 | 17 | TRBV6-2/TRBV6-3 | NA | CASSYPQGRTLFYEQYF | TGTGCCAGCAGTTACCCACAAGGGAGAACTCTTTTCTACGAGCAGTACTTC
TRBD2 | TRBJ2-7 | 14 | TRBV5-1 | NA | CASGRTSGTNEQYF | TGCGCCAGCGGAAGGACTAGCGGGACCAACGAGCAGTACTTC
TRBD1 | TRBJ1-1 | 14 | TRBV6-5 | NA | CASSRQGLNTEAFF | TGTGCCAGCAGCCGACAGGGCTTGAACACTGAAGCTTTCTTT
NA | TRBJ2-6 | 15 | TRBV6-5 | NA | CASSYGQSGANVLTF | TGTGCCAGCAGTTACGGGCAGTCTGGGGCCAACGTCCTGACTTTC
NA | TRBJ1-5 | 15 | TRBV19 | NA | CASSIGGHRARAQHF | TGTGCCAGTAGTATAGGTGGTCACAGGGCCCGCGCCCAGCATTTT
TRBD2 | TRBJ2-3 | 13 | TRBV7-9 | NA | CASGTSGIDTQYF | TGTGCCAGCGGGACTAGCGGGATTGATACGCAGTATTTT
NA | TRBJ2-5 | 11 | TRBV19 | once | CATATEETQYF | TGTGCCACCGCCACAGAAGAGACCCAGTACTTC
NA | TRBJ2-7 | 15 | TRBV5-1 | NA | CASSFSGTLSHEQYF | TGCGCCAGCAGCTTCTCCGGGACACTAAGCCACGAGCAGTACTTC
TRBD2 | TRBJ2-1 | 16 | TRBV4-2 | NA | CASSQETSGSYNEQFF | TGTGCCAGCAGCCAAGAGACTAGCGGGTCCTACAATGAGCAGTTCTTC
NA | TRBJ2-1 | 15 | TRBV7-9 | NA | CASSRAAGSYNEQFF | TGTGCCAGCAGCCGTGCTGCAGGCTCCTACAATGAGCAGTTCTTC
NA | TRBJ1-1 | 15 | TRBV23-1 | NA | CASSQSKGDGTEAFF | TGCGCCAGCAGTCAATCGAAGGGGGATGGCACTGAAGCTTTCTTT
NA | TRBJ1-1 | 17 | TRBV2 | NA | CASSENRAGVLITEAFF | TGTGCCAGCAGTGAAAATCGGGCAGGGGTTCTTATCACTGAAGCTTTCTTT
NA | TRBJ2-5 | 15 | TRBV6-5 | medium-sized | CASTSPGERGETQYF | TGTGCCAGCACCTCGCCAGGGGAGCGGGGAGAGACCCAGTACTTC
NA | TRBJ2-7 | 14 | TRBV19 | NA | CASSTGTITYEQYF | TGTGCCAGTAGTACCGGGACAATCACCTACGAGCAGTACTTC
TRBD1 | TRBJ2-3 | 16 | TRBV10-1 | NA | CASSESRTGGADTQYF | TGCGCCAGCAGTGAGTCCCGGACAGGGGGGGCAGATACGCAGTATTTT
NA | TRBJ2-7 | 13 | TRBV5-8 | NA | CASSLRTLYEQYF | TGTGCCAGCAGCTTGAGGACACTCTACGAGCAGTACTTC
TRBD1 | TRBJ1-6 | 15 | TRBV3-1/TRBV3-2 | NA | CASSESTGDNSPLHF | TGTGCCAGCAGCGAATCGACAGGGGATAATTCACCCCTCCACTTT
TRBD1 | TRBJ1-2 | 15 | TRBV18 | NA | CASSPIPDRRYSYTF | TGTGCCAGCTCACCAATACCGGACAGGCGATATAGCTACACCTTC
NA | TRBJ1-5 | 13 | TRBV5-8 | once | CASSLERDQPQHF | TGTGCCAGCAGCTTGGAACGAGATCAGCCCCAGCATTTT
NA | TRBJ2-1 | 11 | TRBV30 | NA | CAWSVLNEQFF | TGTGCCTGGAGTGTTCTCAATGAGCAGTTCTTC
NA | TRBJ1-3 | 13 | TRBV6-4 | NA | CASSPGTGNTIYF | TGTGCCAGCAGTCCAGGGACTGGAAACACCATATATTTT
TRBD2 | TRBJ2-1 | 13 | TRBV30 | NA | CAWMPGGPNEQFF | TGTGCCTGGATGCCGGGAGGGCCGAATGAGCAGTTCTTC